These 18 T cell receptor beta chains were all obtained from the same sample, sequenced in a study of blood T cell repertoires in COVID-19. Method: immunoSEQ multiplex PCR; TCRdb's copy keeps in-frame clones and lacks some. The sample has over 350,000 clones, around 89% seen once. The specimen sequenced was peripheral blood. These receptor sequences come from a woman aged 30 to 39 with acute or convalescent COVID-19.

The CDR3 sequence: CASTRGGSSGNEQFF. The DNA for the CDR3 is TGTGCCAGCACGCGGGGGGGGTCATCCGGCAATGAGCAGTTCTTC. J is TRBJ2-1 and V is TRBV2, with 9 bases matching TRBD2. V dropped 7 bases and J dropped 6; count of bases not matched to a gene: 10. Germline values: CDR1 SNHLY, CDR2 FYNNEI. The CDR3 consists of 15 residues.

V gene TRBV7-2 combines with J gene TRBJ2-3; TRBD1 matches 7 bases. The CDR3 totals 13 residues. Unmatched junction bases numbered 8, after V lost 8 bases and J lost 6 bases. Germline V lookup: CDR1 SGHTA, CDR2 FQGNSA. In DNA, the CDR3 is TGTGCCAGCCAACAAGGGGGCGCCGATACGCAGTATTTT. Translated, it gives CASQQGGADTQYF.

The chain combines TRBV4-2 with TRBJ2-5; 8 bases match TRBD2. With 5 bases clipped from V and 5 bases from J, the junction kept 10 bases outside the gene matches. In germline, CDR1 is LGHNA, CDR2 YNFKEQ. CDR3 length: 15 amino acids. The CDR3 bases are TGTGCCAGCAGCAGTAGTACTAGCGGATGGGAGACCCAGTACTTC. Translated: CASSSSTSGWETQYF.

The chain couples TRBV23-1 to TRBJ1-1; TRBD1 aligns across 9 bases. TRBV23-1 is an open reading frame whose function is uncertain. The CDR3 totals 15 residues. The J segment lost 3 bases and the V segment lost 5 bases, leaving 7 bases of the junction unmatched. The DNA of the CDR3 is TGCGCCAGCAGTTTCTTGGGACAGGGAGACACTGAAGCTTTCTTT. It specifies CASSFLGQGDTEAFF.

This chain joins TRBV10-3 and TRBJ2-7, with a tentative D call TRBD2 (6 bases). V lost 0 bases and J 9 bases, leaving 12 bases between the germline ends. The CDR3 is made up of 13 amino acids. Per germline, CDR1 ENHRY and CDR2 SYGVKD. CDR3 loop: CAISESGMGGQYF. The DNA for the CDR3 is TGTGCCATCAGTGAGTCCGGGATGGGGGGGCAGTACTTC.

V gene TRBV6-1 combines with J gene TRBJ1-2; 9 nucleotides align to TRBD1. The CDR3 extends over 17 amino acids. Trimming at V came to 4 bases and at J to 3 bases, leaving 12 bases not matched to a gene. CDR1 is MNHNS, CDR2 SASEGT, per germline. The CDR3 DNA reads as TGTGCCAGCAGTGCCGGACAGGGGTATTTCGGAGACTATGGCTACACCTTC. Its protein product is CASSAGQGYFGDYGYTF.

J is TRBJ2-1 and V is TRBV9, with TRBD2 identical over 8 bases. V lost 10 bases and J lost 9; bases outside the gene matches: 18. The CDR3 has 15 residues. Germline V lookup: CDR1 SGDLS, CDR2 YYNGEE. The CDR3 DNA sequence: TGTGCCGGCACGAGCGGGTGCGGGGGGATCCGTGAGCAGTTCTTC. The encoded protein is CAGTSGCGGIREQFF.

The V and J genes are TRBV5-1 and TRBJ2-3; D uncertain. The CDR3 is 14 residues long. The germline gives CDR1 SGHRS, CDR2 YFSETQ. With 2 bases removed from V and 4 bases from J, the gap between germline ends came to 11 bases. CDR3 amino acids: CASSFGSYPDTQYF. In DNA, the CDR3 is TGCGCCAGCAGCTTTGGTAGCTACCCAGATACGCAGTATTTT.

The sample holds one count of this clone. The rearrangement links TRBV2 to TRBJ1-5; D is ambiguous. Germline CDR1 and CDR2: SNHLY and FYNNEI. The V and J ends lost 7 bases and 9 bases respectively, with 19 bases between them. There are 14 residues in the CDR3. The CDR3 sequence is CASTSTALVRPQHF. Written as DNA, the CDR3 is TGTGCCAGCACAAGCACCGCGCTTGTACGGCCCCAGCATTTT. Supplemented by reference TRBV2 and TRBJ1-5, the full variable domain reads EPEVTQTPSHQVTQMGQEVILRCVPISNHLYFYWYRQILGQKVEFLVSFYNNEISEKSEIFDDQFSVERPDGSNFTLKIRSTKLEDSAMYFCASTSTALVRPQHFGDGTRLSIL.

CDR3 residues: CASSEWERPQHF. The CDR3 DNA reads as TGCGCCAGCAGTGAGTGGGAGCGGCCCCAGCATTTT. The chain combines TRBV10-2 with TRBJ1-5; D is uncertain. Trimming took 1 base from V and 9 from J, leaving 7 bases between them. This CDR3 comprises 12 residues. CDR1 WSHSY and CDR2 SAAADI come from the germline V gene.

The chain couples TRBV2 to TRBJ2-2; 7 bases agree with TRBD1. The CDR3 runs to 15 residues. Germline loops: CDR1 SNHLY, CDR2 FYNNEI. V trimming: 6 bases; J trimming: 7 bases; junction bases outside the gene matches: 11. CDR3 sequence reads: CASSLTGMSDGELFF. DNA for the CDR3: TGTGCCAGCAGCCTGACAGGGATGAGCGACGGGGAGCTGTTTTTT.

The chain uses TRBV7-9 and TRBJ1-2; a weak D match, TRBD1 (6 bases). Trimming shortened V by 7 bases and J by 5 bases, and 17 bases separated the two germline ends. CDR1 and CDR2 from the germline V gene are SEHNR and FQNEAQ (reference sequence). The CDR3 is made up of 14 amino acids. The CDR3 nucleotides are TGTGCCAGCACCCTGGACAGAGCAACGTATGGCTACACCTTC. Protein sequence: CASTLDRATYGYTF.

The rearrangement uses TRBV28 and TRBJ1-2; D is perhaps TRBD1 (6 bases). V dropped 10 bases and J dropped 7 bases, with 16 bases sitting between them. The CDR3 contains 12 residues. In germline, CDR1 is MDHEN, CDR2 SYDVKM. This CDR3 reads CATGTGGLGYTF. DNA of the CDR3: TGTGCCACCGGGACGGGGGGGCTTGGCTACACCTTC.

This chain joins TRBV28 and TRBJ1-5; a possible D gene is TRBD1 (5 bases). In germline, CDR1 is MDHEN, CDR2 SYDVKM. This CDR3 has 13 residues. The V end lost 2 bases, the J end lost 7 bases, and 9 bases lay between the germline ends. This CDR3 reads CASSLGAGQPQHF. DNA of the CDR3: TGTGCCAGCAGTTTAGGGGCAGGACAGCCCCAGCATTTT.

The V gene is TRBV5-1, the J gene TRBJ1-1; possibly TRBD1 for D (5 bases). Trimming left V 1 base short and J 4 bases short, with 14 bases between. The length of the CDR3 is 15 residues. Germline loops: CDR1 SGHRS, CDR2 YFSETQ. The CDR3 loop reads CASSLPGLLGTEAFF. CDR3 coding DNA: TGCGCCAGCAGCTTGCCGGGACTACTGGGCACTGAAGCTTTCTTT.

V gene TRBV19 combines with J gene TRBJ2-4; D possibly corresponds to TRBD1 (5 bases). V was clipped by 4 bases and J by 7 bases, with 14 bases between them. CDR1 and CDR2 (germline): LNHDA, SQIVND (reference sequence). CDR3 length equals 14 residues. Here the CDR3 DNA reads TGTGCCAGTAGTACTGGGAATCACAGGAACATTCAGTACTTC. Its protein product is CASSTGNHRNIQYF.

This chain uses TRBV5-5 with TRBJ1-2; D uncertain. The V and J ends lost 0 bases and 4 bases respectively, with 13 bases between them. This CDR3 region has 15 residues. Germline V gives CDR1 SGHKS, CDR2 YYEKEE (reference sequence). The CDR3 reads CASSLVPGVGYGYTF. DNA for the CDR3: TGTGCCAGCAGCTTGGTTCCGGGAGTCGGCTATGGCTACACCTTC.

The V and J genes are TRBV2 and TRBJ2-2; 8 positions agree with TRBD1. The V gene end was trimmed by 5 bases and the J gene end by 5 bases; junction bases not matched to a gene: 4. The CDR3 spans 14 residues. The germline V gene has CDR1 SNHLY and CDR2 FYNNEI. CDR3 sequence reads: CASSRTGWTGELFF. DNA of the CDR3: TGTGCCAGCAGTCGGACAGGGTGGACCGGGGAGCTGTTTTTT.